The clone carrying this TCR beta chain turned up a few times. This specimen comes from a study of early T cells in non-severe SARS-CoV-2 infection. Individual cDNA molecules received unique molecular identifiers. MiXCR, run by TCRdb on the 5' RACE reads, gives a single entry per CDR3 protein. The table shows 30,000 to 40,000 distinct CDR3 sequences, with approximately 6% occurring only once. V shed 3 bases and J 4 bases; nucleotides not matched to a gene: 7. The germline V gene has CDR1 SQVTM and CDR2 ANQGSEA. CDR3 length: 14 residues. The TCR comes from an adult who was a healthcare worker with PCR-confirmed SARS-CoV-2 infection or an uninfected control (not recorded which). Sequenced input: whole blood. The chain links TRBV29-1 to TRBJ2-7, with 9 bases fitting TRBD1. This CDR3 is CSVDGTGLGYEQYF. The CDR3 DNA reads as TGCAGCGTTGACGGGACAGGGTTAGGGTACGAGCAGTACTTC.